This TCR beta chain was documented in a study of vaccination effects on CD4 cells after COVID-19. Points from the study as a whole: Both infection-induced and vaccine-induced clones contracted markedly at late post-vaccination timepoints.

With regard to this clone: The antigen is not known.

The repertoire was sequenced with immunoSEQ multiplex PCR; TCRdb's copy has only in-frame clones and lacks some. The sample contains approximately 14,000 clones, 76% of which appear only once. CD4+ T cells specific for antigen were expanded with viral peptide pools by the ViraFEST assay before sequencing. Following 10 days of culture, CD4+ T cells were isolated. The person's infection with SARS-CoV-2, confirmed by PCR, took place between March and December 2020. Of the BNT162b2 and mRNA-1273 vaccines, participants received two doses of one or the other. The CDR3 has 13 residues. The V end was cut by 10 bases, the J end by 2 bases, with 14 bases between.

This sample comprised CD4+ T cells from PBMCs cultured with HCoV-NL63 spike peptides, obtained after COVID-19 vaccination. The clonotype comes from a human donor who had a prior SARS-CoV-2 infection. The chain recombines TRBV12-3 or TRBV12-4 with TRBJ1-2; D remains unclear. The CDR3 is CATKSRVNYGYTF. The CDR3 nucleotides read TGTGCCACGAAGTCCCGGGTCAACTATGGCTACACCTTC.